This passage covers 17 T cell receptor beta chains from one sample sequenced in a study of shared clonotypes between healthy human individuals. The data were produced by immunoSEQ multiplex PCR, yet TCRdb's version contains in-frame clones alone and is incomplete. Here the sample spans about 730,000 clones, roughly 72% being singletons. The sequenced material came from memory CD4+ T cells sorted from blood. Subset noted: CD45RA-negative fraction. The receptors were sampled from a woman in her thirties in good health.

In this sample, this clone turned up a few times. V gene TRBV27 combines with J gene TRBJ2-7; D remains unclear. Per the germline V gene, CDR1 is MNHEY and CDR2 is SMNVEV (reference sequence). V was shortened by 6 bases and J by 7 bases, with 1 base between the two germline ends. The CDR3 loop spans 8 amino acids. The CDR3 nucleotides read TGTGCCAGCAGGGAGCAGTACTTC. The encoded protein is CASREQYF.

This clone came up a few times. The chain recombines TRBV6-1 with TRBJ1-5; 9 bases line up with TRBD1. V lost 3 bases, J lost 1 base, and 4 bases stayed unmatched. This CDR3 comprises 16 residues. CDR1 and CDR2 from the germline V gene are MNHNS and SASEGT. The CDR3 DNA is TGTGCCAGCAGTGACCTGGGGACAGGGAGCAATCAGCCCCAGCATTTT. Translating gives CASSDLGTGSNQPQHF.

The CDR3: CASRGLAGVNEQYF. CDR3 DNA sequence: TGTGCCAGCAGAGGACTAGCGGGAGTTAACGAGCAGTACTTC. The genes are TRBV2 and TRBJ2-7; 13 nucleotides align to TRBD2. The trim removed 6 bases at V and 5 bases at J, leaving 4 bases unmatched. CDR3 length: 14 residues. CDR1 and CDR2 from the germline V gene are SNHLY and FYNNEI.

The chain carries TRBV4-1 and TRBJ1-4; TRBD1 is a possible D gene (5 bases). The CDR3 consists of 12 residues. Per germline, CDR1 MGHRA and CDR2 YSYEKL. Deletions cut 4 bases from V and 16 bases from J, with 16 bases between. CDR3 nucleotides: TGCGCCAGCAGCCCCTACCGGGACGCGGGGTTTTTT. It encodes CASSPYRDAGFF.

The rearrangement uses TRBV7-9 and TRBJ1-1, with 8 positions matching TRBD1. Trimming at V came to 3 bases and at J to 6 bases, leaving 6 bases not matched to a gene. The CDR3 is 14 amino acids. Germline V lookup: CDR1 SEHNR, CDR2 FQNEAQ (reference sequence). DNA for the CDR3: TGTGCCAGCAGCTTTTTACAGGGGGTCGCTGAAGCTTTCTTT. This translates into CASSFLQGVAEAFF.

The V and J genes are TRBV18 and TRBJ2-2; no definite D call. The CDR3 runs 12 residues. CDR1 is KGHSH and CDR2 is LQKENI in the germline V gene. Trimming cost V 4 bases and J 6 bases, with 6 bases left between them. CDR3 in amino acids: CASSLVPGELFF. In DNA form, the CDR3 reads TGTGCCAGCTCACTGGTCCCCGGGGAGCTGTTTTTT.

This clone was observed a handful of times. The chain recombines TRBV7-8 with TRBJ1-2; D gene uncertain. The CDR3 has 14 amino acids. V lost 1 base and J lost 3, with 9 bases in between. Looked up from germline, CDR1 is SGHVS and CDR2 is FQNEAQ. As DNA, the CDR3 is TGTGCCAGCAGCTTAGGGATCTATGACTATGGCTACACCTTC. Encoded protein: CASSLGIYDYGYTF.

The J gene is TRBJ1-4, the V gene TRBV30; no clear D gene. Germline assignment: CDR1 GTSNPN and CDR2 SVGIG (reference sequence). Trimming took 2 bases from V and 7 from J, leaving 14 bases between them. This CDR3 is built from 14 residues. The CDR3 loop is CAWSLDLNGEKLFF. CDR3 bases: TGTGCCTGGAGTCTTGATCTAAACGGTGAAAAACTGTTTTTT.

V usage is TRBV5-1 and J usage is TRBJ2-7, with D unresolved. The germline gives CDR1 SGHRS, CDR2 YFSETQ. The CDR3 sequence is 15 residues long. V lost 3 bases, J lost 5 bases, and 18 bases lay in between. CDR3 DNA sequence: TGCGCCAGCAGCTCGACCCGTCCTCATCTAAACGAGCAGTACTTC. Its translation is CASSSTRPHLNEQYF.

V and J are TRBV5-5 and TRBJ2-3; the match to TRBD2 covers 10 bases. The V gene's germline CDR1 is SGHKS and CDR2 YYEKEE (reference sequence). V shed 4 bases, J shed 0 bases, and the junction held 8 bases outside the gene matches. CDR3 size: 17 residues. The DNA of the CDR3 is TGTGCCAGCAGCAACACGGGACTAGCGACTAGCACAGATACGCAGTATTTT. Protein sequence: CASSNTGLATSTDTQYF.

In this sample, this clone turned up once. This rearrangement joins TRBV6-6 to TRBJ2-3; weak D call: TRBD1 (5 bases). V was clipped by 8 bases and J by 4 bases, with 10 bases between them. In germline, CDR1 is MNHNY, CDR2 SVGAGI (reference sequence). The CDR3 has 12 amino acids. CDR3 in amino acids: CASGQGPDTQYF. The CDR3 DNA reads as TGTGCCAGCGGGCAGGGCCCAGATACGCAGTATTTT.

The chain uses TRBV6-6 and TRBJ1-5, with 9 nucleotides matching TRBD1. From germline, CDR1 is MNHNY and CDR2 SVGAGI (reference sequence). CDR3 size: 15 residues. Germline trimming cut 6 bases from V and 3 bases from J; bases unmatched to any gene: 6. CDR3 sequence reads: CASRGGTGHNQPQHF. DNA for the CDR3: TGTGCCAGCAGGGGGGGGACAGGGCACAATCAGCCCCAGCATTTT.

This CDR3 is CASRDQGVTGYTF. In DNA, the CDR3 is TGTGCCAGCAGGGATCAGGGAGTAACTGGCTACACCTTC. This chain uses TRBV5-6 with TRBJ1-2; a possible D gene is TRBD1 (5 bases). CDR1 is SGHDT and CDR2 is YYEEEE in the germline V gene. The CDR3 runs to 13 residues. V was pared by 5 bases and J by 7 bases, with 15 bases between.

The CDR3 is CASSGGTKNTDTQYF. The CDR3, as DNA: TGTGCCAGCAGCGGAGGGACAAAGAACACAGATACGCAGTATTTT. The V gene is TRBV28, the J gene TRBJ2-3, with D perhaps assigned TRBD1 or TRBD2 (6 bases each). CDR1 and CDR2 (germline): MDHEN, SYDVKM. The CDR3 contains 15 residues. V lost 6 bases, J lost 2 bases, and 15 bases lay in between.

This clone appeared a single time. The V and J genes are TRBV7-9 and TRBJ1-1; D is unresolved. V lost 5 bases and J lost 3, with 10 bases in between. The length of the CDR3 is 13 residues. The germline gives CDR1 SEHNR, CDR2 FQNEAQ (reference sequence). CDR3 amino acids: CASSPPWDTEAFF. The CDR3 DNA reads as TGTGCCAGCAGCCCCCCCTGGGACACTGAAGCTTTCTTT.

This clone appeared a single time. This sequence joins TRBV6-6 and TRBJ1-2, with 12 nucleotides matching TRBD1. The CDR3 extends over 14 amino acids. The V segment lost 7 bases and the J segment 6 bases; nucleotides outside the gene matches: 6. CDR1 MNHNY and CDR2 SVGAGI come from the germline V gene (reference sequence). The CDR3 nucleotides read TGTGCCAGCAACCCGGGACAGGGGGCTGATGGCTACACCTTC. Translated, it gives CASNPGQGADGYTF.

The chain carries TRBV11-3 and TRBJ2-7; no definite D call. The V end lost 1 base, the J end lost 1 base, and 14 bases lay between the germline ends. The CDR3 runs 16 residues. Looked up from germline, CDR1 is SGHNT and CDR2 is YENEEA. CDR3 residues: CASSLGPGSPSYEQYF. In DNA, the CDR3 is TGTGCCAGCAGCTTAGGGCCGGGCTCACCATCCTACGAGCAGTACTTC.